This note documents a single T cell receptor (beta chain) sequence. The target antigen is unknown. V was cut by 7 bases and J by 0 bases, with 15 bases left in between. The CDR3 totals 15 residues. Germline-derived CDR1 and CDR2 are LNHNV and YYDKDF (reference sequence). This sample was taken from a study of T cells in Graves' hyperthyroidism and ophthalmopathy. Study-level results: Before onset, by a median of approximately 5.9 months, the model predicted ophthalmopathy. Ophthalmopathy was distinguished from stable hyperthyroidism by 13 V-J signatures.

The study left out patients who had uncontrolled infection, other autoimmune disease, pregnancy or lactation. The authors took PBMCs from about 9.5 ml fresh peripheral blood. Template material for amplifying TCR beta CDR3 regions consisted of RNA transcripts. A first-round RT-PCR of the TCR CDR3 used the HTBI primer set. TCRdb redid the calling of the multiplex PCR reads with MiXCR, one entry per CDR3 protein. The sample includes hundreds of thousands of distinct CDR3 sequences, about 20% of them seen just once. The V gene is TRBV15, the J gene TRBJ1-1, with TRBD1 as a possible D gene (5 bases). The sequence was obtained from a man in his thirties or forties with Graves' ophthalmopathy. What was sequenced was blood. CDR3 bases: TGTGCCACCAACCGGGGGGGGATCCTGAACACTGAAGCTTTCTTT. It codes for CATNRGGILNTEAFF. Full variable domain (rest looked up from reference TRBV15 and TRBJ1-1): DAMVIQNPRYQVTQFGKPVTLSCSQTLNHNVMYWYQQKSSQAPKLLFHYYDKDFNNEADTPDNFQSRRPNTSFCFLDIRSPGLGDTAMYLCATNRGGILNTEAFFGQGTRLTVV.